What follows are 10 T cell receptor beta chains derived from one specimen sequenced in a study of blood T cell repertoires in COVID-19. TCRdb's copy holds only in-frame clones and misses some; the assay was immunoSEQ multiplex PCR. Here the sample spans 60,000 to 75,000 clones, approximately 80% being singletons. Sample: peripheral blood. These receptors all stem from a woman between 50 and 59 years old with acute or convalescent COVID-19.

The chain has TRBV28 and TRBJ1-4; D unclear. The CDR3 length is 14 residues. Looked up from germline, CDR1 is MDHEN and CDR2 is SYDVKM. The V end was cut by 3 bases, the J end by 0 bases, with 5 bases between. The CDR3 region is CASSFSATNEKLFF. Here the CDR3 DNA reads TGTGCCAGCAGTTTCTCTGCAACTAATGAAAAACTGTTTTTT.

This chain connects TRBV2 to TRBJ1-6, with TRBD1 as a possible D gene (5 bases). There are 16 residues in the CDR3. Germline loops: CDR1 SNHLY, CDR2 FYNNEI. Trimming removed 4 bases at V and 6 bases at J, with 16 bases between. This chain's CDR3 is CASSVEGAMGNSPLHF. The CDR3, as DNA: TGTGCCAGCAGTGTGGAAGGGGCCATGGGTAATTCACCCCTCCACTTT.

The rearrangement joins TRBV3-1 (or the pseudogene TRBV3-2) to TRBJ1-1; D is uncertain. V shed 3 bases and J shed 8 bases, with 22 bases lying between them. The germline gives CDR1 LGHDT, CDR2 YNNKEL (reference sequence). The CDR3 spans 16 residues. The DNA for the CDR3 is TGTGCCAGCAGCCAGTCAGGCGGCGGGTTAACTTCCGAAGCTTTCTTT. Protein sequence: CASSQSGGGLTSEAFF.

The J gene is TRBJ1-4, the V gene TRBV28; D remains unclear. There are 13 residues in the CDR3. Trimming pared 4 bases from V and 5 bases from J, leaving 8 bases between. CDR1 and CDR2 (germline): MDHEN, SYDVKM. CDR3 protein: CASSYEGNEKLFF. The CDR3 coding sequence is TGTGCCAGCAGTTATGAGGGAAATGAAAAACTGTTTTTT.

The chain joins TRBV11-2 to TRBJ2-1; TRBD1 might be the D (6 bases). Trimming cost V 1 base and J 2 bases, with 9 bases left between them. Germline V gene lookup returns CDR1 SGHAT and CDR2 FQNNGV. The CDR3 totals 15 residues. The CDR3, as DNA: TGTGCCAGCAGCTTAGGTGGACAGACCTACAATGAGCAGTTCTTC. This encodes CASSLGGQTYNEQFF.

The chain combines TRBV7-2 with TRBJ2-1, with 8 bases that match TRBD1. In germline, CDR1 is SGHTA, CDR2 FQGNSA. The J segment lost 0 bases and the V segment lost 3 bases, leaving 7 bases of the junction unmatched. The CDR3 is 17 residues long. The CDR3 loop reads CASSFRQGTYSYNEQFF. The CDR3 DNA sequence: TGTGCCAGCAGCTTCCGACAGGGGACTTACTCCTACAATGAGCAGTTCTTC.

This rearrangement joins TRBV7-9 to TRBJ1-1, with D possibly being TRBD1 (5 bases). The CDR3 is 15 residues long. Trimming left V 3 bases short and J 0 bases short, with 11 bases between. Germline CDR1 and CDR2: SEHNR and FQNEAQ (reference sequence). CDR3 loop: CASSFGGVVNTEAFF. CDR3 nucleotide sequence: TGTGCCAGCAGCTTCGGGGGGGTCGTGAACACTGAAGCTTTCTTT.

The chain is built from TRBV27 and TRBJ2-7, with 9 bases identical to TRBD1. With V trimmed by 5 bases and J by 2 bases, 4 bases remained unmatched. This CDR3 comprises 14 residues. Germline CDR1 and CDR2: MNHEY and SMNVEV (reference sequence). CDR3 bases: TGTGCCAGCAGTCCCGGGACAGGGCCCTACGAGCAGTACTTC. This gives the protein CASSPGTGPYEQYF.

This clone was detected a few times. J is TRBJ2-1 and V is TRBV6-5; D is uncertain. CDR1 is MNHEY, CDR2 SVGAGI, per germline. V shed 4 bases and J shed 5 bases, with 9 bases lying between them. The CDR3 contains 13 residues. CDR3 coding DNA: TGTGCCAGCAGTTCGCTACAGAACAATGAGCAGTTCTTC. It is translated as CASSSLQNNEQFF.

The J gene is TRBJ2-1, the V gene TRBV7-8, with 7 nucleotides matching TRBD1. The CDR3 length is 15 residues. The trim removed 4 bases at V and 1 base at J, leaving 4 bases unmatched. Germline CDR1 is SGHVS and CDR2 is FQNEAQ. The DNA of the CDR3 is TGTGCCAGCAGCTCCACCAGGGGGTCCTACAATGAGCAGTTCTTC. Residues: CASSSTRGSYNEQFF.